The 29 T cell receptor beta chains reported below all come from one sample, sequenced in a study of T-cell memory formation after mild COVID-19. A single record per CDR3 protein comes from TCRdb applying MiXCR to the 5' RACE reads. The repertoire includes over 500,000 distinct CDR3 sequences, 17% of them detected once, and approximately 8.1% sits in the top ten. Sequencing was done on a sample of PBMCs or a T cell subset sorted from them (not recorded which). The receptor source for this set is an adult woman who had mild COVID-19 (a few samples of this study predate the infection). Cell type and time point are not known.

J is TRBJ2-3 and V is TRBV7-2; 16 bases align to TRBD2. The germline V gene has CDR1 SGHTA and CDR2 FQGNSA. V lost 8 bases to trimming and J lost 6 bases; unmatched junction nucleotides: 5. CDR3 length: 15 residues. Here the CDR3 DNA reads TGTGCCAGCCTTGGGACTAGCGGGGGGGCCGATACGCAGTATTTT. The encoded protein is CASLGTSGGADTQYF.

The rearrangement uses TRBV6-5 and TRBJ2-1; TRBD2 matches 9 bases. This CDR3 spans 15 amino acids. Germline CDR1 and CDR2: MNHEY and SVGAGI. The V segment lost 2 bases and the J segment 8 bases; nucleotides outside the gene matches: 7. The CDR3 DNA reads as TGTGCCAGCAGTTACACCGGCGGGAGGGGCTATGAGCAGTTCTTC. Amino acid sequence: CASSYTGGRGYEQFF.

This clonotype was detected a few times. The V call is TRBV29-1, the J call TRBJ2-3; TRBD2 matches at 9 bases. J lost 4 bases, V lost 3 bases, and 2 bases had no gene match. The germline V gene has CDR1 SQVTM and CDR2 ANQGSEA. CDR3 size: 13 residues. The CDR3 coding sequence is TGCAGCGTTGAGGGACTAGCAGCAGATACGCAGTATTTT. It yields the protein CSVEGLAADTQYF.

The chain combines TRBV20-1 with TRBJ2-1, with D uncertain. The CDR3 runs to 16 residues. V was pared by 0 bases and J by 5 bases, with 17 bases between. Germline values: CDR1 DFQATT, CDR2 SNEGSKA (reference sequence). This CDR3 reads CSARDPAIGPNNEQFF. The CDR3 DNA reads as TGCAGTGCTAGAGATCCGGCCATCGGCCCTAACAATGAGCAGTTCTTC.

The CDR3 nucleotides are TGCGCCAGCAGCCGGGAACATCCCGGGACTAGCGCAGATACGCAGTATTTT. Translation gives CASSREHPGTSADTQYF. V is TRBV4-1 and J is TRBJ2-3; 10 nucleotides line up with TRBD2. J lost 4 bases, V lost 4 bases, and 11 bases had no gene match. The CDR3 extends over 17 amino acids. From germline, CDR1 is MGHRA and CDR2 YSYEKL.

V usage is TRBV12-3 or TRBV12-4 and J usage is TRBJ2-7; D is perhaps TRBD2 (7 bases). The germline V and J ends were trimmed by 6 bases and 5 bases, with 11 bases remaining between them. CDR3 length: 12 residues. CDR3 loop: CASRGGAHEQYF. The CDR3 DNA reads as TGTGCCAGCAGGGGGGGGGCCCACGAGCAGTACTTC.

This clonotype was picked up a small number of times. The V call is TRBV6-1, the J call TRBJ2-5; TRBD1 matches at 7 bases. Germline V gene data show CDR1 as MNHNS and CDR2 as SASEGT. The CDR3 is made up of 14 amino acids. Losses at the gene ends were 9 bases for V and 2 bases for J; bases not matched to a gene: 9. The CDR3 DNA reads TGTGCCAGTAGGTTGGGACAGTTACAAGAGACCCAGTACTTC. It specifies CASRLGQLQETQYF.

This rearrangement joins TRBV6-5 to TRBJ2-7; TRBD1 is a possible D gene (6 bases). V shed 8 bases and J shed 0 bases, with 11 bases lying between them. Germline CDR1 reads MNHEY; CDR2 reads SVGAGI. There are 13 residues in the CDR3. CDR3 coding DNA: TGTGCCAGCGGGCCAGGGGCCTCCTACGAGCAGTACTTC. It yields the protein CASGPGASYEQYF.

This clonotype came up a few times. The chain is built from TRBV18 and TRBJ2-5; tentative D call: TRBD2 (5 bases). In germline, CDR1 is KGHSH, CDR2 LQKENI. The V and J ends lost 3 bases and 6 bases respectively, with 11 bases between them. The CDR3 extends over 13 amino acids. The CDR3 is CASSPLGEQTQYF. The CDR3 nucleotides are TGTGCCAGCTCACCGCTCGGGGAGCAGACCCAGTACTTC.

This clonotype has only a few counts. The chain carries TRBV10-3 and TRBJ2-1; 7 nucleotides agree with TRBD2. Trimming removed 7 bases from V and 8 bases from J; junction bases left unmatched: 11. Germline CDR1 is ENHRY and CDR2 is SYGVKD. This CDR3 is 14 amino acids long. Here the CDR3 DNA reads TGTGCCATCAATGGGGCGGGAGACGGGTATGAGCAGTTCTTC. This codes for CAINGAGDGYEQFF.

This clonotype is a singleton in its sample. V is TRBV4-1 and J is TRBJ2-7, with a possible D match to TRBD1 (6 bases). With 1 base removed from V and 3 bases from J, the gap between germline ends came to 10 bases. Germline values: CDR1 MGHRA, CDR2 YSYEKL. The CDR3 covers 14 residues. The CDR3 protein is CASSQVDRNYEQYF. In nucleotides, the CDR3 is TGCGCCAGCAGCCAAGTCGACAGGAACTACGAGCAGTACTTC.

The J gene is TRBJ2-7, the V gene TRBV2; D unresolved. This CDR3 contains 15 residues. CDR1 is SNHLY, CDR2 FYNNEI, per germline. The V end lost 5 bases, the J end lost 3 bases, and 17 bases lay between the germline ends. The CDR3 reads CASSPTARPDYEQYF. CDR3 in DNA: TGTGCCAGCAGTCCAACGGCCCGTCCCGACTACGAGCAGTACTTC. Supplemented by reference TRBV2 and TRBJ2-7, the full variable domain reads EPEVTQTPSHQVTQMGQEVILRCVPISNHLYFYWYRQILGQKVEFLVSFYNNEISEKSEIFDDQFSVERPDGSNFTLKIRSTKLEDSAMYFCASSPTARPDYEQYFGPGTRLTVT.

The rearrangement joins TRBV7-9 to TRBJ2-3; 10 bases agree with TRBD2. The CDR3 is 14 residues long. The V and J ends lost 4 bases and 10 bases, in that order; junction bases with no gene match: 8. Per the germline V gene, CDR1 is SEHNR and CDR2 is FQNEAQ (reference sequence). The CDR3 nucleotides are TGTGCCAGCAGCTCGTCTAGCGGGGGAGGGGCGCAGTATTTT. Translating gives CASSSSSGGGAQYF.

The gene calls are TRBV4-2 and TRBJ2-2, with 9 bases identical to TRBD1. The CDR3 is 14 amino acids. Germline CDR1 reads LGHNA; CDR2 reads YNFKEQ. Trimming took 3 bases from V and 5 from J; bases not matched to a gene: 1. The CDR3 nucleotides read TGTGCCAGCAGCCAGGGACAGGGAACCGGGGAGCTGTTTTTT. It is translated as CASSQGQGTGELFF.

The chain has TRBV7-2 and TRBJ2-1; 8 bases match TRBD2. V trimming: 2 bases; J trimming: 0 bases; junction bases outside the gene matches: 3. The germline gives CDR1 SGHTA, CDR2 FQGNSA. This CDR3 comprises 16 residues. CDR3 DNA sequence: TGTGCCAGCAGCTTACTACTAGCGGTCTCCTACAATGAGCAGTTCTTC. Translation: CASSLLLAVSYNEQFF.

In its sample, this clonotype was seen a few times. V usage is TRBV18 and J usage is TRBJ2-1, with 7 bases identical to TRBD2. With V trimmed by 0 bases and J by 10 bases, 3 bases remained unmatched. The germline gives CDR1 KGHSH, CDR2 LQKENI. This CDR3 spans 13 amino acids. The CDR3 loop is CASSPPSGGEQFF. CDR3 bases: TGTGCCAGCTCACCACCGTCGGGAGGAGAGCAGTTCTTC.

The CDR3 DNA sequence: TGCAGTGCTCATCTAGCGGGGGGCACAGATACGCAGTATTTT. Amino acid sequence: CSAHLAGGTDTQYF. J is TRBJ2-3 and V is TRBV20-1; 10 nucleotides match TRBD2. With 5 bases clipped from V and 1 base from J, the junction kept 3 bases outside the gene matches. In germline, CDR1 is DFQATT, CDR2 SNEGSKA (reference sequence). The CDR3 has 14 amino acids.

This clonotype has only a few counts. This chain links TRBV5-1 with TRBJ2-5, with no clear D. The germline gives CDR1 SGHRS, CDR2 YFSETQ. This CDR3 is 11 amino acids long. Trimming took off 7 bases at V and 2 bases at J, with 6 bases between the two ends. For the CDR3, the DNA is TGCGCCAGCGGAAGACAAGAGACCCAGTACTTC. This translates into CASGRQETQYF.

This clonotype has a count of ten or more. J is TRBJ2-6 and V is TRBV5-1, with a possible D match to TRBD2 (6 bases). Germline assignment: CDR1 SGHRS and CDR2 YFSETQ. This CDR3 contains 18 residues. V lost 2 bases, J lost 0 bases, and 15 bases lay in between. CDR3 sequence reads: CASSFRRGGLSGANVLTF. DNA for the CDR3: TGCGCCAGCAGCTTCCGGCGGGGAGGCCTCTCTGGGGCCAACGTCCTGACTTTC. Combining the CDR3 with reference TRBV5-1 and TRBJ2-6 gives the whole variable domain KAGVTQTPRYLIKTRGQQVTLSCSPISGHRSVSWYQQTPGQGLQFLFEYFSETQRNKGNFPGRFSGRQFSNSRSEMNVSTLELGDSALYLCASSFRRGGLSGANVLTFGAGSRLTVL.

V gene TRBV11-2 combines with J gene TRBJ1-2, with D perhaps matching TRBD1 (5 bases). Germline lookup yields CDR1 SGHAT and CDR2 FQNNGV. This CDR3 has 14 amino acids. V lost 1 base to trimming and J lost 8 bases, with 14 bases between them. For the CDR3, the DNA is TGTGCCAGCAGCTTAGCCCCCGGGACGCGCGGCTACACCTTC. Amino acid sequence: CASSLAPGTRGYTF.

In its sample, this clonotype was seen a few times. The rearrangement links TRBV9 to TRBJ1-1; D is unresolved. The CDR3 runs to 14 residues. Trimming took off 2 bases at V and 1 base at J, with 9 bases between the two ends. Germline V lookup: CDR1 SGDLS, CDR2 YYNGEE. CDR3 sequence reads: CASSVRMENTEAFF. DNA for the CDR3: TGTGCCAGCAGCGTCCGGATGGAGAACACTGAAGCTTTCTTT.

In this sample, this clonotype turned up many times. This chain links TRBV12-3 or TRBV12-4 with TRBJ2-3; D remains ambiguous. The CDR3 loop spans 12 amino acids. With 2 bases removed from V and 6 bases from J, the gap between germline ends came to 6 bases. The CDR3 is CASSLQADTQYF. CDR3 sequence (DNA): TGTGCCAGCAGTTTACAGGCGGATACGCAGTATTTT.

J is TRBJ1-1 and V is TRBV6-5, with D unclear. The CDR3 is 13 residues long. Germline assignment: CDR1 MNHEY and CDR2 SVGAGI. Between the trimmed V and J ends, which lost 6 bases and 6 bases, there was a span of 14 bases. CDR3 protein: CASSFGRSSEAFF. CDR3 DNA sequence: TGTGCCAGCAGCTTCGGCCGAAGCTCTGAAGCTTTCTTT.

The genes are TRBV15 and TRBJ2-3; 9 bases match TRBD1. After removal of 5 bases from V and 1 base from J, the junction contained 7 bases not matched to a gene. This CDR3 is built from 16 residues. In germline, CDR1 is LNHNV, CDR2 YYDKDF (reference sequence). This chain's CDR3 is CATSPRTGERTDTQYF. The CDR3 region has the DNA TGTGCCACCAGCCCTAGGACAGGGGAGCGCACAGATACGCAGTATTTT.

This clonotype came up a few times. V is TRBV2 and J is TRBJ2-1; 8 nucleotides agree with TRBD1. V gave up 6 bases and J gave up 0 bases; unmatched junction bases: 4. CDR3 length equals 15 residues. Looked up from germline, CDR1 is SNHLY and CDR2 is FYNNEI. CDR3: CASRGDRGSYNEQFF. The CDR3, as DNA: TGTGCCAGCAGGGGTGACAGGGGCTCCTACAATGAGCAGTTCTTC.

In this sample, this clonotype turned up a few times. The chain combines TRBV7-9 with TRBJ1-1; D is perhaps TRBD1 (5 bases). Germline-derived CDR1 and CDR2 are SEHNR and FQNEAQ (reference sequence). V lost 4 bases and J lost 4, with 10 bases in between. The CDR3 totals 13 residues. The CDR3 region is CASSSMGGTEAFF. CDR3 nucleotide sequence: TGTGCCAGCAGCTCGATGGGGGGCACTGAAGCTTTCTTT.

This clonotype was picked up many times. The chain has TRBV11-3 and TRBJ2-3, with 9 bases lining up with TRBD1. Germline V gives CDR1 SGHNT, CDR2 YENEEA. Trimming cost V 2 bases and J 6 bases; bases outside gene matches: 3. CDR3 length: 14 amino acids. The DNA of the CDR3 is TGTGCCAGCAGCTTAAGGACAGGGGAGGATACGCAGTATTTT. It is translated as CASSLRTGEDTQYF.

The V call is TRBV7-2, the J call TRBJ1-5; no reliable D call. CDR1 SGHTA and CDR2 FQGNSA come from the germline V gene. Trimming left V 5 bases short and J 6 bases short, with 8 bases between. The CDR3 covers 12 residues. The CDR3 sequence is CASSRWTQPQHF. In DNA, the CDR3 is TGTGCCAGCAGCCGGTGGACTCAGCCCCAGCATTTT.

The chain is built from TRBV6-6 and TRBJ1-3, with 10 bases lining up with TRBD1. The CDR3 is 18 residues long. Germline V gene data show CDR1 as MNHNY and CDR2 as SVGAGI (reference sequence). V trimming: 0 bases; J trimming: 3 bases; junction bases outside the gene matches: 8. The DNA of the CDR3 is TGTGCCAGCAGTTACTCGACAGGGGGCGATTCGTTTGGAAACACCATATATTTT. Translated: CASSYSTGGDSFGNTIYF.